This TCR beta chain is drawn from a study of cytomegalovirus exposure and HLA in healthy donors. Primers: 60 Vbeta forward and 13 Jbeta reverse. Sequencing used immunoSEQ multiplex PCR; TCRdb keeps in-frame clones, though not all of them. The data contain over 85,000 clones, over 65% of them singletons. The study's findings and limits: Later, an analysis showed that TCR beta chains associated with HLA were more clonally expanded than others that were equally common. Both high specificity and high sensitivity reportedly marked the classifier's diagnosis of cytomegalovirus status.

Comment on this clone: Antigen: not known.

Healthy people donating bone marrow made up the donors. V was clipped by 4 bases and J by 3 bases; unmatched bases: 6. The CDR3 is 15 residues long. Looked up from germline, CDR1 is SGHRS and CDR2 is YFSETQ. The chain uses TRBV5-1 and TRBJ2-1, with TRBD2 matching 8 bases. The TCR sequence derives from a man aged 25-40 years in good health and CMV-seropositive. The sequenced material came from PBMCs. For the CDR3, the DNA is TGCGCCAGCAGCCAAGTGGCGGGGGGCTACAATGAGCAGTTCTTC. It translates to CASSQVAGGYNEQFF.